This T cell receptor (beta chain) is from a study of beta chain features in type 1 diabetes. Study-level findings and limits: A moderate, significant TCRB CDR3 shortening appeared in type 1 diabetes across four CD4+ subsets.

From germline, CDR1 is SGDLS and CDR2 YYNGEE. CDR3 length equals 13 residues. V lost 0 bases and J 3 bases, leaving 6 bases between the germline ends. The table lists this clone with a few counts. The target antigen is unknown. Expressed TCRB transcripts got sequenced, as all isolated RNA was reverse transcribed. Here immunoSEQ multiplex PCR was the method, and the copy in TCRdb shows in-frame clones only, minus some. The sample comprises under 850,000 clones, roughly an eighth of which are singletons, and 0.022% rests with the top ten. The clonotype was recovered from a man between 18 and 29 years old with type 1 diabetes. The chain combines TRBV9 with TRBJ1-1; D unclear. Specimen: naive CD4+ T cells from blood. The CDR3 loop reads CASSVGVDTEAFF. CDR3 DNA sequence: TGTGCCAGCAGCGTAGGCGTGGACACTGAAGCTTTCTTT.